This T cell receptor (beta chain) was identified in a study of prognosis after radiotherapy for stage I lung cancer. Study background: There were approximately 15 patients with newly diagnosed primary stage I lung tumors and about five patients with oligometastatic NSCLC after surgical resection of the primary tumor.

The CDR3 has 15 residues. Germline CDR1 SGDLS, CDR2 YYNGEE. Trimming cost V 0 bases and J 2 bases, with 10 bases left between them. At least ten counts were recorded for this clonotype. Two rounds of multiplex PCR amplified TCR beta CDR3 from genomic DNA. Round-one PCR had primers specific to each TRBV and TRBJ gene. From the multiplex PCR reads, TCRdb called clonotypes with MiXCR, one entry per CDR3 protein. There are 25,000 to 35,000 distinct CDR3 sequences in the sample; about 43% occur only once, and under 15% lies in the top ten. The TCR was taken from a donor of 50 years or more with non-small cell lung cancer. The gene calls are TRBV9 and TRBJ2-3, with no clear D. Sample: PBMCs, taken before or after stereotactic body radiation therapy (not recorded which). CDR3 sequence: CASSVDPTYTDTQYF. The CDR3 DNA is TGTGCCAGCAGCGTAGACCCCACATACACAGATACGCAGTATTTT.